This T cell receptor (beta chain) derives from a study of cytomegalovirus exposure and HLA in healthy donors. Regarding this clone: The antigen is not known.

Findings and caveats of the study: According to a later analysis, most TCR beta chains associated with CMV appeared HLA-restricted. Accurate prediction of HLA-A and HLA-B alleles (for most subjects) was reportedly achieved from TCR beta sequences. Later analysis indicated greater clonal expansion among HLA-associated TCR beta chains than among equally common other chains.

PCR employed 60 Vbeta and 13 Jbeta primers. The table came from immunoSEQ multiplex PCR; TCRdb's copy has only in-frame clones and leaves some out. This table holds 200,000 to 300,000 clones, 84% found once. The ends were cut back, 1 base at V and 6 bases at J, with 4 bases in the middle. Germline V gives CDR1 SGHVS, CDR2 FQNEAQ. The CDR3 has 11 amino acids. The sample consisted of PBMCs. The rearrangement uses TRBV7-8 and TRBJ2-7, with unresolved D. The TCR originated in a middle-aged woman in good health and CMV-seropositive. The CDR3: CASSLDSEQYF. CDR3 coding DNA: TGTGCCAGCAGCTTAGACAGCGAGCAGTACTTC.